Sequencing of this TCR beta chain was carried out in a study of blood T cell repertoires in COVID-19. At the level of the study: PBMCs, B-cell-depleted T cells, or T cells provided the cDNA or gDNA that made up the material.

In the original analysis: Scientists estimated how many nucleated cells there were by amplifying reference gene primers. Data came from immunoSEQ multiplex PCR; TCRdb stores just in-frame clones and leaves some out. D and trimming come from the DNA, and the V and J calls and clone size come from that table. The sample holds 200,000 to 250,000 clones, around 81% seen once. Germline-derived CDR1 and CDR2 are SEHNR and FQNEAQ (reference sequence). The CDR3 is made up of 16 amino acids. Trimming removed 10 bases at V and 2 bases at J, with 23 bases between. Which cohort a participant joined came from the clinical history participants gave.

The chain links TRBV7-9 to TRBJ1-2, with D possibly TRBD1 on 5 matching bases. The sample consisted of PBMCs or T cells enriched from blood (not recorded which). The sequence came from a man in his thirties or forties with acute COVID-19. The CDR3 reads CATGTATGLRNYGYTF. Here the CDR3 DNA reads TGTGCCACCGGAACTGCCACGGGACTGCGGAACTATGGCTACACCTTC.